These T cell receptor beta chains were read from a single sample in a study of OX40 agonist ivuxolimab in advanced cancers. The repertoire was sequenced with immunoSEQ multiplex PCR; TCRdb's copy has only in-frame clones and lacks some. The sample consists of about 46,000 clones, roughly 90% of them appearing once. Sequenced here: CD4+ or CD8+ T cells sorted from blood, sampled in a trial of the OX40 agonist ivuxolimab. These receptors all stem from an adult with an advanced solid tumor such as melanoma, head and neck, liver or kidney cancer. The conserved cysteine and the conserved F or W are not part of the CDR3 here. Each record gives: clone size, J gene, V gene, CDR3 protein. Some rows mark clone size as missing; the rest say once, few, many or name a class of expanded clone.

abundance: NA; j_gene: TRBJ1-1; v_gene: TRBV15; CDR3aa: ATSRDRRDTEAF
abundance: few; j_gene: TRBJ1-1; v_gene: TRBV5-8; CDR3aa: ASSGGTGVYTEAF
abundance: NA; j_gene: TRBJ1-2; v_gene: TRBV25-1; CDR3aa: ASEEGDYGYT
abundance: NA; j_gene: TRBJ2-5; v_gene: TRBV9; CDR3aa: ASSVGGWGVETQY
abundance: NA; j_gene: TRBJ2-7; v_gene: TRBV4-2; CDR3aa: ASSQEGSEAYEQY
abundance: NA; j_gene: TRBJ1-4; v_gene: TRBV7-9; CDR3aa: ASSWSDSLSEKLF
abundance: NA; j_gene: TRBJ2-2; v_gene: TRBV9; CDR3aa: ASSVDGTNTGELF
abundance: NA; j_gene: TRBJ2-1; v_gene: TRBV27; CDR3aa: ASSPRTSGAYNEQF
abundance: NA; j_gene: TRBJ1-2; v_gene: TRBV29-1; CDR3aa: SVRPGGAGGYGYT
abundance: NA; j_gene: TRBJ2-7; v_gene: TRBV4-3; CDR3aa: ASSQGPAPGQGEQY
abundance: NA; j_gene: TRBJ2-7; v_gene: TRBV13; CDR3aa: ASSLAASYEQY
abundance: NA; j_gene: TRBJ1-5; v_gene: TRBV7-9; CDR3aa: ASSFSGTGSNQPQH
abundance: NA; j_gene: TRBJ1-6; v_gene: TRBV4-2; CDR3aa: ASSQGGGPYSYNSPLH
abundance: NA; j_gene: TRBJ2-1; v_gene: TRBV9; CDR3aa: ASSVEWGAAWNEQF
abundance: NA; j_gene: TRBJ2-3; v_gene: TRBV15; CDR3aa: ATSPDRGSLFTDTQY
abundance: NA; j_gene: TRBJ2-1; v_gene: TRBV6-1; CDR3aa: ASSEEASSYNEQF
abundance: NA; j_gene: TRBJ2-7; v_gene: TRBV5-6; CDR3aa: ASSFPQGRLAYEQY
abundance: NA; j_gene: TRBJ2-7; v_gene: TRBV19; CDR3aa: ASSPGVFSEQY